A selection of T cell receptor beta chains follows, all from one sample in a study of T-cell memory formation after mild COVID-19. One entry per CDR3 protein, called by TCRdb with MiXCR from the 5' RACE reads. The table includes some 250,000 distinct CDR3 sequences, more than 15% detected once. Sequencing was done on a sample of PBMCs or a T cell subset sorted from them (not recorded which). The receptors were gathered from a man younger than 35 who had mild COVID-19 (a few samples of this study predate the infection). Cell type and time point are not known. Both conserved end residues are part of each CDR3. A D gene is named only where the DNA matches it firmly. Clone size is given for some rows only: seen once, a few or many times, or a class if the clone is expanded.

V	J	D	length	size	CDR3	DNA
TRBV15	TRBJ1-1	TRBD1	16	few	CATSRSGGPGNTEAFF	TGTGCCACCAGCAGGTCAGGGGGCCCAGGGAACACTGAAGCTTTCTTT
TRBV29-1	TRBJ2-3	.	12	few	CSREGRTDTQYF	TGCAGCCGAGAGGGGCGGACAGATACGCAGTATTTT
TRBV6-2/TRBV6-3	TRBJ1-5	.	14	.	CASSSGAGHQPQHF	TGTGCCAGCAGTTCGGGGGCAGGGCATCAGCCCCAGCATTTT
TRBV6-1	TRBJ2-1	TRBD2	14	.	CASSDSGGANEQFF	TGTGCCAGCAGTGATAGCGGGGGGGCCAATGAGCAGTTCTTC
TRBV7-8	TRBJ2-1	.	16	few	CASSLAGAPSYNEQFF	TGTGCCAGCAGCTTAGCCGGGGCCCCCTCCTACAATGAGCAGTTCTTC
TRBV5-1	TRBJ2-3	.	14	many	CASSLASSTDTQYF	TGTGCCAGCAGTCTAGCGTCTAGCACAGATACGCAGTATTTT
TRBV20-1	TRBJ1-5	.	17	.	CSASFAEGRLGDQPQHF	TGCAGTGCTAGTTTCGCCGAGGGACGCCTGGGGGATCAGCCCCAGCATTTT
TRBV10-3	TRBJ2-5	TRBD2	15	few	CAIRASGGHQETQYF	TGTGCCATCAGGGCTAGCGGGGGCCACCAAGAGACCCAGTACTTC
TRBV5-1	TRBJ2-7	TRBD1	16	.	CASQSSPGGTMYEQYF	TGCGCCAGCCAGAGTTCTCCAGGGGGCACTATGTACGAGCAGTACTTC
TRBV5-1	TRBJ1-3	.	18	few	CASSLDRDPWAIGNTIYF	TGCGCCAGCAGCTTGGACAGAGACCCCTGGGCGATCGGAAACACCATATATTTT
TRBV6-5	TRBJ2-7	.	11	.	CASSHKSEQYF	TGTGCCAGCAGCCACAAGTCCGAGCAGTACTTC
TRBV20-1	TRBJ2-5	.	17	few	CSARDPLSGAPQETQYF	TGCAGTGCTAGAGATCCTTTGTCGGGGGCACCGCAAGAGACCCAGTACTTC
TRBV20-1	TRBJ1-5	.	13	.	CSGTEYSNQPQHF	TGCAGTGGCACAGAGTATAGCAATCAGCCCCAGCATTTT
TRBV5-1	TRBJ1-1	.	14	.	CASSIGRDREWAFF	TGCGCCAGCAGCATAGGAAGGGACCGCGAGTGGGCTTTCTTT
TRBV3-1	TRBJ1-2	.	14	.	CASSQLGEIYGYTF	TGTGCCAGCAGCCAGTTGGGGGAGATCTATGGCTACACCTTC
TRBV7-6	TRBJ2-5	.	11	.	CASSSGRPQYF	TGTGCCAGCAGCTCGGGGAGACCCCAGTACTTC
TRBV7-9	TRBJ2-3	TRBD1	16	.	CASGPLPGQGPDTQYF	TGTGCCAGCGGACCATTACCGGGACAGGGACCAGATACGCAGTATTTT
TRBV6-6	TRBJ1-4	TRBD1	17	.	CASSARDRGATNEKLFF	TGTGCCAGCAGTGCCCGGGACAGGGGTGCAACTAATGAAAAACTGTTTTTT
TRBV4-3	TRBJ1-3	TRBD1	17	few	CASSQVLFGTELDTIYF	TGCGCCAGCAGCCAAGTATTATTCGGGACAGAACTAGACACCATATATTTT
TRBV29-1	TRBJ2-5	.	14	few	CSVPGGTDLRFQYF	TGCAGCGTCCCCGGAGGGACAGATCTTAGGTTTCAGTACTTC
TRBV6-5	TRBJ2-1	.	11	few	CASSSHNEQFF	TGTGCCAGCAGTTCCCACAATGAGCAGTTCTTC
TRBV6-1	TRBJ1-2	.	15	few	CASSPNGQSNYGYTF	TGTGCCAGCAGTCCCAACGGACAGTCTAACTATGGCTACACCTTC
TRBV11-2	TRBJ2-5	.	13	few	CASSPDSPGTQYF	TGTGCCAGCAGTCCGGACAGCCCGGGGACCCAGTACTTC
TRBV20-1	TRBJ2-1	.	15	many	CSARDVGSSYNEQFF	TGCAGTGCTAGAGATGTGGGGAGCTCCTACAATGAGCAGTTCTTC
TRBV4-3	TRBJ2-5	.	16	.	CASSQVLGGPQETQYF	TGCGCCAGCAGCCAAGTTTTGGGGGGTCCCCAAGAGACCCAGTACTTC
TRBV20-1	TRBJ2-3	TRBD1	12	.	CSAKAGGRTQYF	TGCAGTGCTAAGGCAGGGGGACGTACGCAGTATTTT
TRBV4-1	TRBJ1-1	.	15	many	CASSQDFWGNTEAFF	TGCGCCAGCAGCCAAGATTTCTGGGGTAACACTGAAGCTTTCTTT
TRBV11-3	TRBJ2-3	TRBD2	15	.	CASSSLAGEADTQYF	TGTGCCAGCAGCTCCTTAGCGGGGGAGGCAGATACGCAGTATTTT
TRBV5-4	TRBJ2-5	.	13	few	CASSHPAKETQYF	TGTGCCAGCAGCCACCCCGCGAAGGAGACCCAGTACTTC
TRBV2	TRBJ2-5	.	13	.	CASTRGLLETQYF	TGTGCCAGCACCAGAGGCTTGCTGGAGACCCAGTACTTC
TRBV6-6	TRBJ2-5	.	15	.	CASSYEEMTQETQYF	TGTGCCAGCAGTTACGAGGAGATGACACAAGAGACCCAGTACTTC
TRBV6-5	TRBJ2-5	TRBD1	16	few	CASSTRTGGAYETQYF	TGTGCCAGCAGTACCCGGACAGGGGGCGCGTATGAGACCCAGTACTTC
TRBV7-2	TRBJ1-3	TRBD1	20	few	CASIPPWGTGGAGSGNTIYF	TGTGCCAGCATCCCACCGTGGGGGACAGGGGGCGCTGGTTCTGGAAACACCATATATTTT